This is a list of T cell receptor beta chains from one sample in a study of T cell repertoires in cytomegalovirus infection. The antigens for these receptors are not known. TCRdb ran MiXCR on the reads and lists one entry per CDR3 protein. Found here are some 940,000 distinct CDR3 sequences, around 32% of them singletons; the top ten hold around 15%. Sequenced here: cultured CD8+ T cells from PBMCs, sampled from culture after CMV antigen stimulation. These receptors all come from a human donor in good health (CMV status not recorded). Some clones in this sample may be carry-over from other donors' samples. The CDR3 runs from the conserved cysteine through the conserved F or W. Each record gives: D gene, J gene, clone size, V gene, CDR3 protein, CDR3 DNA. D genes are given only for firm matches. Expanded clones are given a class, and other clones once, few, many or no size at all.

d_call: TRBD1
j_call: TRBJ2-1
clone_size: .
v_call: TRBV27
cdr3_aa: CASSLSGSIGTGGFSYNEQFF
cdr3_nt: TGTGCCAGCAGTTTATCGGGCTCGATCGGGACAGGGGGCTTCTCCTACAATGAGCAGTTCTTC

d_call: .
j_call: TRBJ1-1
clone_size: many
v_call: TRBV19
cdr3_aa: CASSTPDFTNTEAFF
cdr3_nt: TGTGCCAGTAGTACCCCAGACTTCACGAACACTGAAGCTTTCTTT

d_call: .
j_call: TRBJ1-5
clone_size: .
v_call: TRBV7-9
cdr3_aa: CASSSEVDQPQHF
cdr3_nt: TGTGCCAGCAGCTCTGAAGTGGATCAGCCCCAGCATTTT

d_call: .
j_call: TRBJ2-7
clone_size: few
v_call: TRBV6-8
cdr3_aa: CASSYLGGMNEQYF
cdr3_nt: TGTGCCAGCAGTTACCTAGGGGGTATGAACGAGCAGTACTTC

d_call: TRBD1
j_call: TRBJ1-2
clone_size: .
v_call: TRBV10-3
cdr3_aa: CAIPGQGNYGYTF
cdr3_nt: TGTGCCATTCCGGGACAGGGGAACTATGGCTACACCTTC

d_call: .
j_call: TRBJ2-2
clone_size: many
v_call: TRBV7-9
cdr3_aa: CASSPTLSGGGELFF
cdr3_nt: TGTGCCAGCAGCCCGACTCTATCTGGCGGCGGGGAGCTGTTTTTT

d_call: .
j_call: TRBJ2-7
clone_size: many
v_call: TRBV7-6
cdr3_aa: CASSGDSNLYEQYF
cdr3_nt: TGTGCCAGCAGCGGAGACAGCAACCTCTACGAGCAGTACTTC

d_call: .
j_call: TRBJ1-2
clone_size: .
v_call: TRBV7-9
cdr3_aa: CASSLAAGVNYGYTF
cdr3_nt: TGTGCCAGCAGCTTAGCCGCGGGAGTAAACTATGGCTACACCTTC

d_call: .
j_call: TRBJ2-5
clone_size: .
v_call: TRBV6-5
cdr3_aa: CASSYRGLAQETQYF
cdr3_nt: TGTGCCAGCAGTTACAGGGGACTGGCACAAGAGACCCAGTACTTC

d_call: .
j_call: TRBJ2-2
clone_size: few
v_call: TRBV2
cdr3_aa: CASNVGGYTGELFF
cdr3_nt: TGTGCCAGCAACGTGGGGGGCTACACCGGGGAGCTGTTTTTT

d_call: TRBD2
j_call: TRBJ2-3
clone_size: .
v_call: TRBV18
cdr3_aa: CASSPLQRGEDQDTQYF
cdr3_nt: TGTGCCAGCTCACCACTCCAGCGGGGGGAAGATCAAGATACGCAGTATTTT

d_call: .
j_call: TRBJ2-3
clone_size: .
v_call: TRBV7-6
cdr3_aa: CASSLGPSLMDTQYF
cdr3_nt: TGTGCTAGCAGCCTGGGCCCTTCCCTGATGGATACGCAGTATTTT

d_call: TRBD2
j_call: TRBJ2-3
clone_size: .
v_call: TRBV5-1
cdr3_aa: CASRIAGTSGADTQYF
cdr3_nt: TGCGCCAGCAGGATCGCCGGGACTAGCGGCGCAGATACGCAGTATTTT

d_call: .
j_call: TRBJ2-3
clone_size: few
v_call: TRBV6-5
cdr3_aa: CASSSSRGGTDTQYF
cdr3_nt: TGTGCCAGCAGTTCCTCCAGGGGGGGCACAGATACGCAGTATTTT

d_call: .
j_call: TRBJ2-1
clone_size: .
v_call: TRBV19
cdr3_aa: CASNMRTHNEQFF
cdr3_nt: TGTGCCAGTAATATGCGGACACACAATGAGCAGTTCTTC

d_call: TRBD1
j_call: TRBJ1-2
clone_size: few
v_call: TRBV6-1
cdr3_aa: CASIQGAYRGYTF
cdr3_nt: TGTGCCAGCATTCAGGGGGCGTATAGGGGCTACACCTTC

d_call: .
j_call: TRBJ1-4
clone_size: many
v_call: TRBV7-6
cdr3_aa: CASSLDSATNEKLFF
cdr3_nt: TGTGCCAGCAGCTTGGACAGTGCAACTAATGAAAAACTGTTTTTT

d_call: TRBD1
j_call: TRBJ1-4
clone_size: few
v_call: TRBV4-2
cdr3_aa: CASSPGTGPYNEKLFF
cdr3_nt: TGTGCCAGCAGTCCGGGGACAGGGCCCTATAATGAAAAACTGTTTTTT

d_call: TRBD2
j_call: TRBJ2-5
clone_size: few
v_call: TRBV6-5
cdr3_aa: CASSKFGGGETQYF
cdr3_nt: TGTGCCAGCAGTAAATTCGGGGGGGGAGAGACCCAGTACTTC

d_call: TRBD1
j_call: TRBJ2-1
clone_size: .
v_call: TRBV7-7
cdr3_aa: CASTPGQGANNEQFF
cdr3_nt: TGTGCTAGCACCCCCGGACAGGGGGCCAACAATGAGCAGTTCTTC

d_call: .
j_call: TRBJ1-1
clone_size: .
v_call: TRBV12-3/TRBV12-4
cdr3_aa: CASSWGFQEGNTEAFF
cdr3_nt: TGTGCCAGCAGTTGGGGCTTTCAGGAGGGGAACACTGAAGCTTTCTTT

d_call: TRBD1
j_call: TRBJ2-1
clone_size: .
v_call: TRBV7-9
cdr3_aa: CASGTDRGNEQFF
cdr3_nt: TGTGCCAGCGGCACAGACAGGGGAAATGAGCAGTTCTTC

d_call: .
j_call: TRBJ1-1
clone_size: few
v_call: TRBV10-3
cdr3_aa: CAISGTEQGENTEAFF
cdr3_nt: TGTGCCATCAGTGGAACGGAACAGGGCGAGAACACTGAAGCTTTCTTT

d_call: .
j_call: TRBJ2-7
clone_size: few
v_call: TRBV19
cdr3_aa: CASSSTQGYEQYF
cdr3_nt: TGTGCCAGTAGTTCCACACAGGGCTACGAGCAGTACTTC

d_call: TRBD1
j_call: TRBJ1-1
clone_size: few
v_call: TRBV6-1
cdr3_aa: CASSDRDRGFKGEAFF
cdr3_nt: TGTGCCAGCAGTGACCGGGACAGGGGTTTTAAGGGTGAAGCTTTCTTT

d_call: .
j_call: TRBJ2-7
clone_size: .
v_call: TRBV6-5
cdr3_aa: CASSYSMMGRESCEQYF
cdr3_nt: TGTGCCAGCAGTTACTCGATGATGGGGAGAGAATCCTGCGAGCAGTACTTC

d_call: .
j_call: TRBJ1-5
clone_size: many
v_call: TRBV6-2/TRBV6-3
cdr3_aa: CASSYPTGRHQPQHF
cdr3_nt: TGTGCCAGCAGTTACCCGACAGGAAGGCATCAGCCCCAGCATTTT

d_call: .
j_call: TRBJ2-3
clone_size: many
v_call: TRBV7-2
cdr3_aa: CASSLILVTDTQYF
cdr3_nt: TGTGCCAGCAGCTTAATATTGGTCACAGATACGCAGTATTTT

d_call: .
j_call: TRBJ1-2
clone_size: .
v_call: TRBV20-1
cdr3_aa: CSAKTDHSGYTF
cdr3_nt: TGCAGTGCTAAGACGGACCATTCGGGCTACACCTTC

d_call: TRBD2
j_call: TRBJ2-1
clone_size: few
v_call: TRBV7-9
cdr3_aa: CASSLSATSGGSLPYNEQFF
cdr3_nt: TGTGCCAGCAGCTTATCCGCGACTAGCGGGGGGAGTCTCCCTTACAATGAGCAGTTCTTC

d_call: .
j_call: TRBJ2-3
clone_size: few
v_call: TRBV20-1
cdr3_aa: CSAGPFGGLTTDTQYF
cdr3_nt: TGCAGTGCTGGACCTTTTGGGGGGCTAACTACAGATACGCAGTATTTT

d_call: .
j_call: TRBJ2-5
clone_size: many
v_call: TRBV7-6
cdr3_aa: CASSWNGRDNQETQYF
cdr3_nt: TGTGCCAGCAGCTGGAACGGCCGGGACAACCAAGAGACCCAGTACTTC

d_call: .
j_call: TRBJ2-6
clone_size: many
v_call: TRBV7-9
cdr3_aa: CASIPLGPGGANVLTF
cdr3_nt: TGTGCCAGCATCCCTTTGGGGCCGGGTGGGGCCAACGTCCTGACTTTC

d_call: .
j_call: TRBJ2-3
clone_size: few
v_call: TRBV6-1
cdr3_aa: CASSHYAAAGDTQYF
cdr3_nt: TGTGCCAGCAGTCATTATGCGGCGGCGGGAGATACGCAGTATTTT

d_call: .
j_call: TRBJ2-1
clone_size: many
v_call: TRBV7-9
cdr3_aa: CASSSKDSHNEQFF
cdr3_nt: TGTGCCAGCAGCTCAAAGGACAGTCACAATGAGCAGTTCTTC

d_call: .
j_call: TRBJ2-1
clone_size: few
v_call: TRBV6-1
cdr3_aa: CASSYAQEGNNEQFF
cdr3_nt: TGTGCCAGCAGTTACGCGCAGGAGGGGAACAATGAGCAGTTCTTC

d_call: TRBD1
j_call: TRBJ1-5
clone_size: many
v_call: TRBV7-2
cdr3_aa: CASSSTDRSVGPQHF
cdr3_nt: TGTGCCAGCAGCTCGACGGACAGGTCGGTGGGACCCCAGCATTTT